This TCR beta chain was sequenced in a study of T cell changes during pregnancy in multiple sclerosis. Profiled with immunoSEQ multiplex PCR; TCRdb holds only in-frame clones, not every one. This sample has under 55,000 clones, with roughly 94% found just once. The specimen comprised CD4+ T cells from peripheral blood mononuclear cells, sampled in the third trimester of pregnancy. This clonotype was sampled from a female donor with multiple sclerosis, enrolled in a pregnancy study.

Here the CDR3 reads CASSESGYEQYF. CDR3 nucleotides: TGTGCCAGCAGCGAAAGCGGCTACGAGCAGTACTTC. The chain combines TRBV7-9 with TRBJ2-7, with TRBD2 as a possible D gene (5 bases). Germline CDR1 and CDR2: SEHNR and FQNEAQ (reference sequence). V was trimmed by 5 bases and J by 3 bases, leaving 8 bases between them. The CDR3 runs 12 residues.